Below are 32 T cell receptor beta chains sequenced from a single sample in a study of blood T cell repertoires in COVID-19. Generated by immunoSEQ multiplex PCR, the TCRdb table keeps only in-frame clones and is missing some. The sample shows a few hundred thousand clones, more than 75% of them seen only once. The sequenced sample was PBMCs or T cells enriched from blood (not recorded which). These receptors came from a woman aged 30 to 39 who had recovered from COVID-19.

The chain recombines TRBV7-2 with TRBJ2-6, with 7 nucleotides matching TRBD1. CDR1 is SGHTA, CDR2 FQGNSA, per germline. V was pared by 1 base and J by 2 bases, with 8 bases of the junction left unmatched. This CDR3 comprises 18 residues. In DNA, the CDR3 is TGTGCCAGCAGCTTAGTCCCACAGGGGAATGCTGGGGCCAACGTCCTGACTTTC. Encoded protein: CASSLVPQGNAGANVLTF.

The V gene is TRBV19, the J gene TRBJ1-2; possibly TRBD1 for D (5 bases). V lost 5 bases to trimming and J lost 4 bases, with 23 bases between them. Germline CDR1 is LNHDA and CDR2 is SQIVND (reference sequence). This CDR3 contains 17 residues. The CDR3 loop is CASSPFREEGATYGYTF. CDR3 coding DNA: TGTGCCAGTAGTCCATTCAGGGAGGAGGGAGCGACCTATGGCTACACCTTC.

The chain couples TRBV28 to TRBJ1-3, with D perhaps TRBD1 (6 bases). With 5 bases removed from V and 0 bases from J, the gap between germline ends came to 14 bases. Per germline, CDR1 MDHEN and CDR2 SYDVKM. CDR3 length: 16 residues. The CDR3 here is CASSPLTGSSGNTIYF. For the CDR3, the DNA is TGTGCCAGCAGTCCCCTCACAGGGAGCTCTGGAAACACCATATATTTT.

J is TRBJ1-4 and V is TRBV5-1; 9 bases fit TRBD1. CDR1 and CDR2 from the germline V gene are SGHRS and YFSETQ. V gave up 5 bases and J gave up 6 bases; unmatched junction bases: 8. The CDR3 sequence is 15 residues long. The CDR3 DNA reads TGCGCCAGCAGGGATGAACAGGGGGCATATGAAAAACTGTTTTTT. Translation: CASRDEQGAYEKLFF.

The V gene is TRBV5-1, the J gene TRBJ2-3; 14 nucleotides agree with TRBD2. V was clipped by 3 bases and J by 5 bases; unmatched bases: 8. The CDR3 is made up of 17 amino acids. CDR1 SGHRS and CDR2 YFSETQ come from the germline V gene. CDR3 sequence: CASSSGTSGSGLDTQYF. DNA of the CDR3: TGCGCCAGCAGCTCCGGGACTAGCGGGAGTGGCCTAGATACGCAGTATTTT.

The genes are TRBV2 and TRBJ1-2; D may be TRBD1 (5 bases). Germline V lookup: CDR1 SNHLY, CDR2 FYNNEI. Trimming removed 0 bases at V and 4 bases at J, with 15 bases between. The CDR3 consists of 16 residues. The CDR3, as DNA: TGTGCCAGCAGTGAAGCGCTCTGGGGAAGGGGCTATGGCTACACCTTC. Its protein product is CASSEALWGRGYGYTF.

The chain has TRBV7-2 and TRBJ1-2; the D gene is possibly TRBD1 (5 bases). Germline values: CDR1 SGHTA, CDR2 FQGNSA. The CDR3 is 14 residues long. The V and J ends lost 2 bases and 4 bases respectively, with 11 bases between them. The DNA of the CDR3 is TGTGCCAGCAGCTTAAGTTTCAGGGCCTATGGCTACACCTTC. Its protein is CASSLSFRAYGYTF.

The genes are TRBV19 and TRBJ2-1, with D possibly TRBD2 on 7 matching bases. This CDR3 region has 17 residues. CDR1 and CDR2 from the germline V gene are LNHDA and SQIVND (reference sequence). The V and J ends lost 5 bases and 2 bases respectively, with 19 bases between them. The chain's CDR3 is CASSATGLAEPYNEQFF. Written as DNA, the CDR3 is TGTGCCAGTAGTGCAACAGGGCTAGCGGAGCCCTACAATGAGCAGTTCTTC.

The CDR3 loop reads CSASRAISYNEQFF. Written as DNA, the CDR3 is TGCAGTGCTAGTCGAGCGATCTCCTACAATGAGCAGTTCTTC. V gene TRBV20-1 combines with J gene TRBJ2-1; D is unclear. This CDR3 region has 14 residues. Trimming removed 3 bases from V and 0 bases from J, with 9 bases in between. Germline V gives CDR1 DFQATT, CDR2 SNEGSKA (reference sequence).

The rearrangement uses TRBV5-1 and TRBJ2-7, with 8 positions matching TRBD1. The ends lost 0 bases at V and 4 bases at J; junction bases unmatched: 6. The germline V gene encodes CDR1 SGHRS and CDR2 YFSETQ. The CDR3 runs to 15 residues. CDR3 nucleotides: TGCGCCAGCAGCTTGGAGGTGGGACAGGCTTACGAGCAGTACTTC. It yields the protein CASSLEVGQAYEQYF.

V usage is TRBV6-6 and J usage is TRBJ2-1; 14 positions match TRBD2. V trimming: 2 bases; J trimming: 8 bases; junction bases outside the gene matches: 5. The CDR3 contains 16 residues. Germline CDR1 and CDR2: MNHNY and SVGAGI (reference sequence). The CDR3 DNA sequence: TGTGCCAGCAGTTACGACGGACTAGCGGGAGGCTATGAGCAGTTCTTC. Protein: CASSYDGLAGGYEQFF.

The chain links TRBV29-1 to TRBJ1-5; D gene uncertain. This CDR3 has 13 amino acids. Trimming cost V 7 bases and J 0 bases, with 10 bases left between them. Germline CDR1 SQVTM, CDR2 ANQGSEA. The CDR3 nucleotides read TGCAGCGCGAGCCACGGTAGCAATCAGCCCCAGCATTTT. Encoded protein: CSASHGSNQPQHF.

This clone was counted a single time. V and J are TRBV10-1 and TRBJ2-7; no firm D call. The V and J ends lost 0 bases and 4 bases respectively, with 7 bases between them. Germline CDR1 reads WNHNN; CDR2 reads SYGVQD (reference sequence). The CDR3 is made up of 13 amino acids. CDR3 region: CASSESGRYEQYF. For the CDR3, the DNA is TGCGCCAGCAGTGAGTCGGGCAGGTACGAGCAGTACTTC.

CDR3 in amino acids: CASSAGTFNEQFF. For the CDR3, the DNA is TGTGCCAGCTCAGCGGGTACGTTCAATGAGCAGTTCTTC. V gene TRBV11-3 combines with J gene TRBJ2-1, with D tentatively TRBD2 (6 bases). CDR1 SGHNT and CDR2 YENEEA come from the germline V gene. The V and J ends lost 8 bases and 6 bases respectively, with 14 bases between them. The CDR3 covers 13 residues.

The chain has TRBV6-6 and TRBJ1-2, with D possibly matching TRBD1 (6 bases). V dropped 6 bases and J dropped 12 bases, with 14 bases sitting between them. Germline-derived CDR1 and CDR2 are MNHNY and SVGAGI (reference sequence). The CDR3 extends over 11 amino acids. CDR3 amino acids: CASSHPDSNTF. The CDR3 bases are TGTGCCAGCAGCCACCCGGACAGCAACACCTTC.

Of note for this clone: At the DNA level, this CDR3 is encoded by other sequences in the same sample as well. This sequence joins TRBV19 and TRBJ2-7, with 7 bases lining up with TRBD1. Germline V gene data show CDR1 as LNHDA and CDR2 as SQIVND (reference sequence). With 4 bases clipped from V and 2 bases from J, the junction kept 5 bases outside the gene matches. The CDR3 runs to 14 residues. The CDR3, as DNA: TGTGCCAGTAGTACTCCGGGACAGACCTACGAGCAGTACTTC. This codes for CASSTPGQTYEQYF.

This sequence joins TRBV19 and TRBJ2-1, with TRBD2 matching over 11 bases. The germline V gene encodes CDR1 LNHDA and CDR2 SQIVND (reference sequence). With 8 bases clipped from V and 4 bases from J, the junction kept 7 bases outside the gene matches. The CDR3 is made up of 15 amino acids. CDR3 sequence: CASFSGRAPYNEQFF. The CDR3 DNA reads TGTGCCAGTTTTAGCGGGAGGGCCCCTTACAATGAGCAGTTCTTC. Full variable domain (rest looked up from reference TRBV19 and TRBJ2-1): DGGITQSPKYLFRKEGQNVTLSCEQNLNHDAMYWYRQDPGQGLRLIYYSQIVNDFQKGDIAEGYSVSREKKESFPLTVTSAQKNPTAFYLCASFSGRAPYNEQFFGPGTRLTVL.

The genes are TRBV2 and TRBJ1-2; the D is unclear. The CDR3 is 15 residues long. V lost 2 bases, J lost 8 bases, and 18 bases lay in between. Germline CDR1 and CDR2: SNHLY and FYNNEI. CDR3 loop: CASSESVIGGSGYTF. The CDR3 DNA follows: TGTGCCAGCAGTGAATCCGTAATAGGAGGATCGGGCTACACCTTC.

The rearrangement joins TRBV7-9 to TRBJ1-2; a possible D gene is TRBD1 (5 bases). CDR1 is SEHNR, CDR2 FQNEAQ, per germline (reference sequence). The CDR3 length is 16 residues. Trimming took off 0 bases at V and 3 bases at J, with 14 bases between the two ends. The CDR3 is CASSLAHGAGDYGYTF. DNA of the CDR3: TGTGCCAGCAGCTTAGCGCACGGGGCGGGGGACTATGGCTACACCTTC.

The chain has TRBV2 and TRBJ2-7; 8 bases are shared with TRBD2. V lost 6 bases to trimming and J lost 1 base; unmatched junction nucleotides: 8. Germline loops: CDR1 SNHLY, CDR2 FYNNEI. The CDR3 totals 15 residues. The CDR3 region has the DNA TGTGCCAGCAGAGAGGGCAGCGGGGGATCCTACGAGCAGTACTTC. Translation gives CASREGSGGSYEQYF.

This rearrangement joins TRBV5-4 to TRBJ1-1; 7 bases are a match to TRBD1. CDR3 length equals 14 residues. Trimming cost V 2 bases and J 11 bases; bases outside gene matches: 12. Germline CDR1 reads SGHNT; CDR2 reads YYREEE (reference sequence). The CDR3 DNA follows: TGTGCCAGCAGCTTCACTCAGGGGGAAGCCCCGGCTTTCTTT. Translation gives CASSFTQGEAPAFF.

The CDR3 reads CACPSKAGGLAEAFF. In DNA, the CDR3 is TGTGCCTGCCCCTCAAAGGCAGGGGGGCTAGCTGAAGCTTTCTTT. The chain carries TRBV30 and TRBJ1-1; 7 bases are a match to TRBD1. Trimming removed 6 bases from V and 6 bases from J; junction bases left unmatched: 16. The CDR3 is 15 residues long. The germline CDR1 and CDR2 sequences are GTSNPN and SVGIG (reference sequence).

The CDR3 here is CSVVYVLAESYEQYF. The CDR3 bases are TGCAGCGTTGTGTACGTGTTAGCGGAGTCCTACGAGCAGTACTTC. This rearrangement joins TRBV29-1 to TRBJ2-7; D possibly corresponds to TRBD2 (6 bases). Trimming left V 4 bases short and J 1 base short, with 17 bases between. The CDR3 runs to 15 residues. Germline V gene lookup returns CDR1 SQVTM and CDR2 ANQGSEA.

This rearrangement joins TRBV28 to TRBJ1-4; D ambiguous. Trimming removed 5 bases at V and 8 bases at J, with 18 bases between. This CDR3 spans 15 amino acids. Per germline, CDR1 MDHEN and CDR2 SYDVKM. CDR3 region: CASSPAGRPREKLFF. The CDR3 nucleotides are TGTGCCAGCAGTCCAGCGGGCAGGCCGCGGGAAAAACTGTTTTTT.

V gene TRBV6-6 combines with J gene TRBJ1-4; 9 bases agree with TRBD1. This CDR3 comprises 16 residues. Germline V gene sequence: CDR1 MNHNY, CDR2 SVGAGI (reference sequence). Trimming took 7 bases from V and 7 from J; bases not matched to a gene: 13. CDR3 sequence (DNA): TGTGCCAGCACCCCGGCCAGGGACAGGGCTCGTGAAAAACTGTTTTTT. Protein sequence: CASTPARDRAREKLFF.

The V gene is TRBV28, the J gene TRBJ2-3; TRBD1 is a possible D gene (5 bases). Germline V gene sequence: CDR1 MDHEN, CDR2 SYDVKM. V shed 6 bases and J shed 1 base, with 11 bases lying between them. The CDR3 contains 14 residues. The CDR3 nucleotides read TGTGCCAGCAGCCCTCAGGGTCGCACAGATACGCAGTATTTT. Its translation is CASSPQGRTDTQYF.

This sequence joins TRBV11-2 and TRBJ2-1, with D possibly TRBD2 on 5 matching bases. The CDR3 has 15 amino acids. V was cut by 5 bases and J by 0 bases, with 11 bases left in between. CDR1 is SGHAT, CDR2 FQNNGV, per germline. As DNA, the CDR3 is TGTGCCAGCAGCGCGGACTTGAGCTCCTACAATGAGCAGTTCTTC. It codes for CASSADLSSYNEQFF. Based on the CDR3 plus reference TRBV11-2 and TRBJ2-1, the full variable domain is EAGVAQSPRYKIIEKRQSVAFWCNPISGHATLYWYQQILGQGPKLLIQFQNNGVVDDSQLPKDRFSAERLKGVDSTLKIQPAKLEDSAVYLCASSADLSSYNEQFFGPGTRLTVL.

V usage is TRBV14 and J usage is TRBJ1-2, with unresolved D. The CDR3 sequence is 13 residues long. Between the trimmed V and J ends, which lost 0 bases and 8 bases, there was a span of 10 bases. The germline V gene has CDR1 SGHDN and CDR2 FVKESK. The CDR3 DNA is TGTGCCAGCAGCCAAGAAGATCGTGAGGGCTACACCTTC. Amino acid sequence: CASSQEDREGYTF.

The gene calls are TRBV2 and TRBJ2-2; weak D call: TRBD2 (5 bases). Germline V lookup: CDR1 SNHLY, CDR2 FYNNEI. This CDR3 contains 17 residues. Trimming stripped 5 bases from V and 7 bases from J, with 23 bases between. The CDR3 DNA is TGTGCCAGCAGTCTTAGAAGACGGGGAGCTCTTGGCGGGGAGCTGTTTTTT. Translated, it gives CASSLRRRGALGGELFF.

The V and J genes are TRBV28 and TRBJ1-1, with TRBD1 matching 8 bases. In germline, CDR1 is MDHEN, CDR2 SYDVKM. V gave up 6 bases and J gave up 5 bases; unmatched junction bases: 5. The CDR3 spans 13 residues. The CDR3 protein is CASRQGAGTEAFF. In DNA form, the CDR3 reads TGTGCCAGCAGGCAGGGGGCTGGTACTGAAGCTTTCTTT.

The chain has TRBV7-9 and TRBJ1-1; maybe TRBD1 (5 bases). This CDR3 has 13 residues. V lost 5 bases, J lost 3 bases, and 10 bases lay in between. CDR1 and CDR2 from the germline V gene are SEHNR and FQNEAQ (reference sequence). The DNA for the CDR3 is TGTGCCAGCAGCGTCGACAGCTACACTGAAGCTTTCTTT. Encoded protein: CASSVDSYTEAFF. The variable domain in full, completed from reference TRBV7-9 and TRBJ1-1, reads DTGVSQNPRHKITKRGQNVTFRCDPISEHNRLYWYRQTLGQGPEFLTYFQNEAQLEKSRLLSDRFSAERPKGSFSTLEIQRTEQGDSAMYLCASSVDSYTEAFFGQGTRLTVV.

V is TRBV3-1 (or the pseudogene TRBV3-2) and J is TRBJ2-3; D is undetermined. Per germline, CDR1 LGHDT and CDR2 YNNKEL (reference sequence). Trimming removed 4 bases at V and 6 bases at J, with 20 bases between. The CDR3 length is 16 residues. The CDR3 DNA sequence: TGTGCCAGCAGCCCTTACTTGGGCCCCATTTCGGATACGCAGTATTTT. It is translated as CASSPYLGPISDTQYF.